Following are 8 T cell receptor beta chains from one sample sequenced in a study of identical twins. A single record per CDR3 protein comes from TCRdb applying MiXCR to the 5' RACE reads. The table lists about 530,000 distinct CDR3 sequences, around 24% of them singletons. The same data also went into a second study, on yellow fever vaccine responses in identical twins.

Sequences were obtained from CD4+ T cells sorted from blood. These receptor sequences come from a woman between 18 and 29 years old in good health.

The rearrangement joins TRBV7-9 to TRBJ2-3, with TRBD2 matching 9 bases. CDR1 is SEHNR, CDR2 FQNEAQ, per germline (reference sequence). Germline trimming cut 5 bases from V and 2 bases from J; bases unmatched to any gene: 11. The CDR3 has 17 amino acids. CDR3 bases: TGTGCCAGCAGCCCTCTCCTAGCGGGATTCATCACAGATACGCAGTATTTT. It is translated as CASSPLLAGFITDTQYF.

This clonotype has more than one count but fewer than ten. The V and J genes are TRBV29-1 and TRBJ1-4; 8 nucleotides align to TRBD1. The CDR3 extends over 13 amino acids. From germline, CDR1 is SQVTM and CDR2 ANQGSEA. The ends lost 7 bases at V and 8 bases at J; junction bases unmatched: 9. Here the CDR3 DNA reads TGCAGCGGACAGACAGGGGATTTGGAAAAACTGTTTTTT. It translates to CSGQTGDLEKLFF.

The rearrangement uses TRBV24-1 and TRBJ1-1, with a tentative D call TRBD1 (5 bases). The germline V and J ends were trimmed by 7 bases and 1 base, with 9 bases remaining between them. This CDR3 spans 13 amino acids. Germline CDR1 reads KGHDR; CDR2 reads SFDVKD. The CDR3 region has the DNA TGTGCCACCAGGGGACCGAAGAACACTGAAGCTTTCTTT. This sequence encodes CATRGPKNTEAFF.

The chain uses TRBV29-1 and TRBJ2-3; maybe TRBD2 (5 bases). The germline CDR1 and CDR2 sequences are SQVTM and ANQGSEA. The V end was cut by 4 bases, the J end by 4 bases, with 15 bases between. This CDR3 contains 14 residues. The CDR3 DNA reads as TGCAGCGTTGTGTTCTTTCGGGGTTCAGATACGCAGTATTTT. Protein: CSVVFFRGSDTQYF.

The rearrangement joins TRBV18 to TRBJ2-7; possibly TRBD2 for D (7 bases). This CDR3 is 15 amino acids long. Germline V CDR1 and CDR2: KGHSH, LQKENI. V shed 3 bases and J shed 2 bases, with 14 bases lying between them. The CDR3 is CASSPLADSTYEQYF. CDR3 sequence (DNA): TGTGCCAGCTCACCTCTAGCGGACAGCACCTACGAGCAGTACTTC.

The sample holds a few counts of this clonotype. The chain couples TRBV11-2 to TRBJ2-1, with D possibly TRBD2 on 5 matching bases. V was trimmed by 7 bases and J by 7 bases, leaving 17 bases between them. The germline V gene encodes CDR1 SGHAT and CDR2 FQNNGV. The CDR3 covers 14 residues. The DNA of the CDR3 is TGTGCCAGCAAAGTAGGGAGTTCGATGAATGAGCAGTTCTTC. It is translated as CASKVGSSMNEQFF.

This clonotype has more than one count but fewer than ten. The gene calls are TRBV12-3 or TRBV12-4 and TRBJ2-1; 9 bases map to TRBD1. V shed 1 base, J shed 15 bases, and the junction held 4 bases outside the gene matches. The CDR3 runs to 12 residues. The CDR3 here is CASSLEGQGPFF. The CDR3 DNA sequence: TGTGCCAGCAGTTTAGAGGGACAGGGTCCGTTCTTC.

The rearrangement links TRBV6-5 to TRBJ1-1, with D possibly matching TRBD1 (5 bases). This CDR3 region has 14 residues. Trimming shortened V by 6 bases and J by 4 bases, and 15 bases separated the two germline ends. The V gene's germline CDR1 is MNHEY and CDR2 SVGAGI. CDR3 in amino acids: CASRYRTETTEAFF. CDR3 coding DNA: TGTGCCAGCAGATACAGGACGGAGACCACTGAAGCTTTCTTT.